This record looks at one T cell receptor beta chain sequence and its context. Its antigen remains unknown. V shed 1 base and J shed 5 bases, with 9 bases lying between them. There are 13 residues in the CDR3. The germline V gene has CDR1 SGHNT and CDR2 YYREEE (reference sequence). The repertoire was sequenced with immunoSEQ multiplex PCR; TCRdb's copy has only in-frame clones and lacks some. This table has 150,000 or so clones, approximately 81% appearing once. This entry comes from a study of cytomegalovirus exposure and HLA in healthy donors. Looking at the study overall: The approximately 120 validation repertoires, a later analysis reported, used the same platform as the approximately 730 repertoires from the first cohort.

General study results and limits: Testing in vitro showed three CMV-associated chains specific for CMV antigens.

This chain joins TRBV5-4 and TRBJ1-2; tentatively, D is TRBD1 (6 bases). The specimen was PBMCs. The TCR comes from a young man in good health and CMV-seropositive. DNA for the CDR3: TGTGCCAGCAGCTTGTGGCAGGGGTATGGCTACACCTTC. It codes for CASSLWQGYGYTF. The variable domain in full, completed from reference TRBV5-4 and TRBJ1-2, reads ETGVTQSPTHLIKTRGQQVTLRCSSQSGHNTVSWYQQALGQGPQFIFQYYREEENGRGNFPPRFSGLQFPNYSSELNVNALELDDSALYLCASSLWQGYGYTFGSGTRLTVV.